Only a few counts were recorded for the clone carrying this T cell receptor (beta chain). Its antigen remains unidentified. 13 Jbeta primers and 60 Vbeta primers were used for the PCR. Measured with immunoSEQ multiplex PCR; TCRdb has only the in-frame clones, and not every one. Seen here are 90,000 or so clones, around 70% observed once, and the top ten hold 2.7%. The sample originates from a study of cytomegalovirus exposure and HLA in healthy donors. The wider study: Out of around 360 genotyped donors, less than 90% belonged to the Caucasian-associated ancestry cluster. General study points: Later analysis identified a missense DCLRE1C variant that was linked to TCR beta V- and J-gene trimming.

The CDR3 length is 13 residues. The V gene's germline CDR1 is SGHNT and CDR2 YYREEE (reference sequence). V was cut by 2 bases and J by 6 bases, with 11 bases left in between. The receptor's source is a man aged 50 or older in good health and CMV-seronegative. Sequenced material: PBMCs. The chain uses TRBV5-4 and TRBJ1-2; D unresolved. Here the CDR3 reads CASSFLGSHGYTF. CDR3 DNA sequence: TGTGCCAGCAGCTTCCTGGGGAGTCATGGCTACACCTTC.